A selection of T cell receptor beta chains follows, all from one sample in a study of blood T cell repertoires in COVID-19. Sequencing used immunoSEQ multiplex PCR; TCRdb keeps in-frame clones, though not all of them. The top ten hold about 3.6% of the sample, which has 50,000 to 60,000 clones, 87% seen once. Input material: peripheral blood. The origin of the receptors is a man aged 40-49 years with COVID-19, enrolled during active disease. CDR3s include the opening cysteine and the closing phenylalanine or tryptophan. A D gene is named only where the DNA matches it firmly. Rows may omit the clone size; those that give it use once, few, many or a size class.

J gene | D gene | clone size | V gene | CDR3 protein | CDR3 DNA
TRBJ2-5 | TRBD1 | - | TRBV20-1 | CSASGGTGGPGSQETQYF | TGCAGTGCTAGTGGCGGAACAGGGGGCCCAGGGTCCCAAGAGACCCAGTACTTC
TRBJ2-3 | - | - | TRBV5-1 | CASTGLTTDTQYF | TGCGCCAGCACGGGACTTACCACAGATACGCAGTATTTT
TRBJ2-2 | - | - | TRBV10-3 | CAISIQGSGELFF | TGTGCCATCAGTATACAGGGTTCCGGGGAGCTGTTTTTT
TRBJ2-7 | - | once | TRBV28 | CASRDIPYEQYF | TGTGCCAGCAGGGACATACCCTACGAGCAGTACTTC
TRBJ1-2 | TRBD1 | - | TRBV19 | CASSGTGGTYGYTF | TGTGCCAGTAGTGGGACAGGGGGGACCTATGGCTACACCTTC
TRBJ2-7 | - | - | TRBV7-8 | CASSLRLDLTHEQYF | TGTGCCAGCAGCCTCCGACTAGACCTGACCCACGAGCAGTACTTC
TRBJ2-3 | - | - | TRBV6-5 | CASTYTGSVGDTQYF | TGTGCCAGCACCTATACAGGGTCAGTCGGGGATACGCAGTATTTT
TRBJ1-2 | - | once | TRBV19 | CASSKSGAVGYTF | TGTGCCAGTAGTAAGTCAGGGGCAGTTGGCTACACCTTC
TRBJ2-2 | - | - | TRBV5-8 | CASRRTTNTGELFF | TGTGCCAGCAGGCGGACAACGAACACCGGGGAGCTGTTTTTT
TRBJ1-1 | - | once | TRBV6-5 | CASKGGVNTEAFF | TGTGCCAGCAAGGGGGGGGTGAACACTGAAGCTTTCTTT
TRBJ1-5 | TRBD1 | - | TRBV12-3/TRBV12-4 | CASSSGTGQPQHF | TGTGCCAGCAGTTCAGGGACAGGTCAGCCCCAGCATTTT
TRBJ1-2 | - | - | TRBV14 | CASSQQGLGYTF | TGTGCCAGCAGCCAACAGGGTCTTGGCTACACCTTC
TRBJ2-5 | - | - | TRBV15 | CATSRGPNQETQYF | TGTGCCACCAGCAGAGGTCCAAACCAAGAGACCCAGTACTTC
TRBJ1-1 | - | - | TRBV19 | CASSSQDNKAEAFF | TGTGCCAGTAGTTCACAGGATAACAAGGCTGAAGCTTTCTTT
TRBJ1-1 | TRBD1 | - | TRBV19 | CASSIGQGRQMNTEAFF | TGTGCCAGTAGTATTGGACAGGGGAGACAAATGAACACTGAAGCTTTCTTT
TRBJ1-6 | - | - | TRBV12-3/TRBV12-4 | CASSPTFLPLHF | TGTGCCAGCAGTCCCACATTCTTACCCCTCCACTTT
TRBJ1-2 | - | - | TRBV4-1 | CASRGPSYGYTF | TGCGCCAGCAGGGGGCCTAGCTATGGCTACACCTTC
TRBJ2-2 | - | once | TRBV7-9 | CASSLAEKTGELFF | TGTGCCAGCAGCTTAGCCGAGAAAACCGGGGAGCTGTTTTTT
TRBJ2-1 | - | - | TRBV27 | CASSLYRTVSYNEQFF | TGTGCCAGCAGTTTATACCGGACAGTCTCCTACAATGAGCAGTTCTTC
TRBJ1-5 | - | - | TRBV4-2 | CASSQEGGLQPQHF | TGTGCCAGCAGCCAAGAAGGAGGGCTTCAGCCCCAGCATTTT
TRBJ2-5 | - | - | TRBV24-1 | CATSDLTGTQYF | TGTGCCACCAGTGATTTGACAGGGACCCAGTACTTC
TRBJ1-1 | - | - | TRBV2 | CASNLAVNTEAFF | TGTGCCAGCAACCTGGCTGTGAACACTGAAGCTTTCTTT
TRBJ1-5 | TRBD1 | - | TRBV2 | CASSRTGSRQPQHF | TGTGCCAGCAGTAGGACAGGGTCAAGGCAGCCCCAGCATTTT
TRBJ1-5 | TRBD1 | - | TRBV2 | CASTEGASSNQPQHF | TGTGCCAGCACTGAGGGGGCAAGTAGCAATCAGCCCCAGCATTTT
TRBJ2-7 | - | - | TRBV24-1 | CATSGRTGDGYEQYF | TGTGCCACCAGTGGGAGAACAGGCGATGGGTACGAGCAGTACTTC
TRBJ2-3 | - | few | TRBV4-1 | CASSQDLAGLADTQYF | TGCGCCAGCAGCCAAGATCTCGCGGGCCTCGCAGATACGCAGTATTTT
TRBJ1-5 | - | - | TRBV7-8 | CASSYQGTQPQHF | TGTGCCAGCAGCTATCAGGGTACTCAGCCCCAGCATTTT
TRBJ2-1 | TRBD2 | - | TRBV5-6 | CASSSIAGGTYNEQFF | TGTGCCAGCAGCTCAATAGCGGGAGGCACCTACAATGAGCAGTTCTTC
TRBJ1-1 | - | - | TRBV7-5 | CVRSFPGQGNTEAFF | TGTGTCAGAAGCTTCCCGGGACAGGGGAACACTGAAGCTTTCTTT
TRBJ1-5 | TRBD1 | once | TRBV19 | CASSPGTVSNQPQHF | TGTGCCAGTAGTCCTGGGACAGTTAGCAATCAGCCCCAGCATTTT
TRBJ2-1 | - | once | TRBV7-9 | CASSSGHNEQFF | TGTGCCAGCAGCTCCGGACATAATGAGCAGTTCTTC